Sequencing of this T cell receptor (beta chain) was carried out in a study of cytomegalovirus exposure and HLA in healthy donors. Use of 60 Vbeta and 13 Jbeta primers characterized the PCR. The method was immunoSEQ multiplex PCR; TCRdb's version includes in-frame clones alone and lacks a portion of them. Of about 170,000 clones in the sample, roughly 85% were seen once. Germline-derived CDR1 and CDR2 are LNHNV and YYDKDF (reference sequence). The CDR3 spans 14 residues. Trimming at V came to 0 bases and at J to 15 bases, leaving 10 bases not matched to a gene. The sequencing sample was made of PBMCs. The source is a man between 18 and 35 years old in good health and CMV-seropositive. The chain joins TRBV15 to TRBJ2-1; 8 bases fit TRBD1. CDR3 DNA sequence: TGTGCCACCAGCAGAGATAGCTACGGGACAGGTTCGTTCTTC. This codes for CATSRDSYGTGSFF.